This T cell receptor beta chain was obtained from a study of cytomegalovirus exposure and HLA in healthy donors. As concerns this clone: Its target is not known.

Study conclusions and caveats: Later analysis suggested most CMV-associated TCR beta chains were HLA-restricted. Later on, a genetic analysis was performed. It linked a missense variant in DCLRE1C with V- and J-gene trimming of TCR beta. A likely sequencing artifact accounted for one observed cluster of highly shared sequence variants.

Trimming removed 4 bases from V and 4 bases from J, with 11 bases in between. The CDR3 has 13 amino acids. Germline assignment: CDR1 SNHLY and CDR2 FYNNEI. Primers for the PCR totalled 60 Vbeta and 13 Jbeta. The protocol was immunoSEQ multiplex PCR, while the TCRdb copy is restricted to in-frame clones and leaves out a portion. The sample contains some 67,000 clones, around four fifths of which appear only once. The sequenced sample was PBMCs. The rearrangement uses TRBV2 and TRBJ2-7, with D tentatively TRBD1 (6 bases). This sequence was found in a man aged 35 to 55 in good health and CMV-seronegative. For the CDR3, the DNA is TGTGCCAGCAGTGGTGTACAGGGATACGAGCAGTACTTC. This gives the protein CASSGVQGYEQYF.